Shown below are 11 T cell receptor beta chains from a single sample sequenced in a study of blood T cells in healthy people across ages (dated by TCRdb to between 2014 and 2017). The library was obtained by 5' RACE. Sequencing relied on an Illumina HiSeq 2500. A second 7 to 11 cycle PCR used a sample-barcoded 5' primer and a J-beta primer mix. The raw public reads went through TCRdb reprocessing: fastp at Q25, MiXCR clone calling, in-frame beta chains kept. For every CDR3 protein sequence, its rows merge into one entry that carries the most common genes and DNA. In this sample the table shows roughly 680,000 distinct CDR3 sequences, more than 45% of which occur a single time. Approximately 13% of the sample rests with the top ten. Sequencing was done on a sample of blood. The receptors shown here come from an elderly woman in good health.

The chain joins TRBV11-2 to TRBJ2-5; possibly TRBD2 for D (5 bases). The V end lost 4 bases, the J end lost 5 bases, and 17 bases lay between the germline ends. Germline V gene data show CDR1 as SGHAT and CDR2 as FQNNGV. This CDR3 has 15 residues. The CDR3 bases are TGTGCCAGCAGCTCGCGGACTGACCCACGGGAGACCCAGTACTTC. Protein: CASSSRTDPRETQYF.

The chain has TRBV12-3 or TRBV12-4 and TRBJ2-5, with 7 bases fitting TRBD1. The DNA end is more similar to TRBJ2-7, so the J call may be wrong. CDR3 length: 13 amino acids. The CDR3 loop reads CASRAQGSYEQYF. The CDR3 bases are TGTGCCAGCAGGGCACAGGGGTCGTACGAGCAGTACTTC.

In its sample, this clonotype was seen many times. This sequence joins TRBV29-1 and TRBJ1-2; the D is unclear. Germline CDR1 SQVTM, CDR2 ANQGSEA. The germline V and J ends were trimmed by 7 bases and 8 bases, with 11 bases remaining between them. This CDR3 comprises 10 residues. The CDR3 here is CSAGPGGYTF. The CDR3 DNA follows: TGCAGCGCTGGGCCTGGAGGCTACACCTTC. The complete variable domain, with remaining parts taken from reference TRBV29-1 and TRBJ1-2, reads SAVISQKPSRDICQRGTSLTIQCQVDSQVTMMFWYRQQPGQSLTLIATANQGSEATYESGFVIDKFPISRPNLTFSTLTVSNMSPEDSSIYLCSAGPGGYTFGSGTRLTVV.

Comment on this clonotype: A clone one base away is much larger, so this may be a read error. V gene TRBV7-9 combines with J gene TRBJ1-5; D might be TRBD1 (5 bases). Germline-derived CDR1 and CDR2 are SEHNR and FQNEAQ (reference sequence). The CDR3 covers 14 residues. The CDR3 DNA follows: TGTGCCAGCAGGGATACAGGTAGCAATCAGGCCCAGCATTTT. Translating it yields CASRDTGSNQAQHF.

This clonotype showed up many times. The chain employs TRBV5-1 and TRBJ2-5, with 8 positions matching TRBD1. Germline V lookup: CDR1 SGHRS, CDR2 YFSETQ. V shed 4 bases and J 3 bases; nucleotides not matched to a gene: 5. The CDR3 consists of 14 residues. The CDR3 nucleotides read TGCGCCAGCAGCACCGGGACAGGAGAAGAGACCCAGTACTTC. This gives the protein CASSTGTGEETQYF.

The V and J genes are TRBV13 and TRBJ2-7; D gene unclear. V was cut by 0 bases and J by 0 bases, with 6 bases left in between. Germline CDR1 PRHDT, CDR2 FYEKMQ (reference sequence). The CDR3 runs to 14 residues. CDR3 amino acids: CASSLGSPSYEQYF. The CDR3 DNA reads TGTGCCAGCAGCTTAGGGTCTCCCTCCTACGAGCAGTACTTC.

As regards this clonotype: Just one base apart from a much larger clone, this may be a read error. This rearrangement joins TRBV5-1 to TRBJ2-5; 9 bases agree with TRBD2. The germline V gene has CDR1 SGHRS and CDR2 YFSETQ. The CDR3 loop spans 14 amino acids. The DNA for the CDR3 is TGCGCCGGCAGCGGGGGGAATGGGGAAGAGACCCAGTACTTC. Its protein product is CAGSGGNGEETQYF.

This clonotype was observed at least ten times. This chain uses TRBV5-6 with TRBJ2-3; D unresolved. This CDR3 contains 15 residues. Trimming shortened V by 2 bases and J by 8 bases, and 18 bases separated the two germline ends. Germline values: CDR1 SGHDT, CDR2 YYEEEE. CDR3 DNA sequence: TGTGCCAGCAGCTTCTTCACCCACGAGTTCGGTACGCAGTATTTT. Its translation: CASSFFTHEFGTQYF.

This clonotype was seen a few times. This chain joins TRBV29-1 and TRBJ1-1; no definite D call. Trimming pared 2 bases from V and 0 bases from J, leaving 16 bases between. Germline CDR1 is SQVTM and CDR2 is ANQGSEA. The CDR3 runs 16 residues. The CDR3 is CSVENDLEEVNTEAFF. Written as DNA, the CDR3 is TGCAGCGTTGAAAACGACTTAGAGGAGGTGAACACTGAAGCTTTCTTT.

The V call is TRBV27, the J call TRBJ2-4; 8 positions match TRBD1. Judging by the DNA end, TRBJ2-7 fits better; the J call may be wrong. Germline-derived CDR1 and CDR2 are MNHEY and SMNVEV (reference sequence). CDR3 length equals 15 residues. The CDR3 spells CASSPIGQGAYEQYF. As DNA, the CDR3 is TGTGCCAGCAGTCCCATTGGCCAGGGGGCATACGAGCAGTACTTC.

As regards this clonotype: This may be a read error, as it is one base from a much larger clone. The J gene is TRBJ2-3, the V gene TRBV20-1, with TRBD2 identical over 11 bases. Germline V gives CDR1 DFQATT, CDR2 SNEGSKA (reference sequence). The CDR3 has 17 residues. The CDR3 sequence: CSVRARLAGKVTDTQYF. The CDR3 DNA is TGCAGTGTTAGAGCCCGACTAGCGGGAAAGGTGACAGATACGCAGTATTTT.